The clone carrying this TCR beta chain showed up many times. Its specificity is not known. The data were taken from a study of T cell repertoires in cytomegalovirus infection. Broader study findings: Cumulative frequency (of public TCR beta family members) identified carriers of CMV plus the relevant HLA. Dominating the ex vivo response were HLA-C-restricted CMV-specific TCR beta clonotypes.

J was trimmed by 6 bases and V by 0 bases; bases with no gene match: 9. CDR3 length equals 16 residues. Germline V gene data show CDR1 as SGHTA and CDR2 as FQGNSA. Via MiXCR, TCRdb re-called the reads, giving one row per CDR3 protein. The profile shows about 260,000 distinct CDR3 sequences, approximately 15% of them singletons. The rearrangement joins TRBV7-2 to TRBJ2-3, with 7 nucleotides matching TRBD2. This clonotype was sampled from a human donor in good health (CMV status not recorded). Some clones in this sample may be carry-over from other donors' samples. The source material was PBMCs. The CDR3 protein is CASSLARTSDGDTQYF. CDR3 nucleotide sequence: TGTGCCAGCAGCTTAGCGCGCACTAGCGATGGGGATACGCAGTATTTT.